The clone carrying this T cell receptor (beta chain) was found once. Its antigen is still unknown. About 10 milliliters of peripheral blood were drawn from each donor into EDTA-treated tubes. This entry belongs to a study of blood T cells in healthy people across ages. This CDR3 comprises 15 residues. Germline CDR1 and CDR2: SGHNT and YYREEE (reference sequence). The J segment lost 5 bases and the V segment lost 4 bases, leaving 10 bases of the junction unmatched. Study-wide results and limits: PBMCs went unsorted, and a conclusive naive versus antigen-experienced comparison was therefore prevented. It was held that the diversity estimates obtained from one million T cells were underestimates. More naive CD4+ cells and higher diversity marked long-lived donors relative to aged donors.

PCR was performed a second time for about 7 to 12 cycles using a sample-barcoded 5' primer and a J-beta primer mix. TCRdb recomputed calls from the 5' RACE reads with MiXCR, one row per CDR3 protein. This repertoire shows 1.8 million or so distinct CDR3 sequences, roughly two fifths found once; its top ten account for roughly 23%. The TCR sequence derives from a human donor in good health. The sample consisted of blood. V usage is TRBV5-4 and J usage is TRBJ2-5; 8 bases align to TRBD2. The CDR3 DNA reads as TGTGCCAGCAGCATTTCCGGGACTAGTCGCGAGACCCAGTACTTC. Translating it yields CASSISGTSRETQYF.